The clone carrying this TCR beta chain was counted many times. Its cognate antigen is unknown. Stated time point: newly diagnosed GD, antithyroid drugs for less than 3 months. TCR sequences were obtained from RNA taken from PBMCs. One endocrinology department in Xi'an, China, was where patients came from. This sample stems from a study of regulatory T cells in long-lasting Graves disease. For TCR beta, libraries came from iRepertoire HTBI primers and Arm-PCR of CDR3 regions. TCRdb re-analysed the multiplex PCR reads in MiXCR, keeping a single row per CDR3 protein. The sample lists approximately 470,000 distinct CDR3 sequences, 15% to 20% occurring once. Broader study findings: Among the persistent patients, roughly 2,500 public clonotypes were shared, more than the 850 to 1,000 shared among new patients.

This sample also belongs to another study, concerning T cells in Graves' hyperthyroidism and ophthalmopathy. Turning to that study: The study excluded patients with uncontrolled infection, other autoimmune disease, pregnancy or lactation. Clinical symptoms, serum thyroxine and TRAb, thyroid ultrasound and orbital computed tomography together formed the diagnostic basis.

The origin of this receptor is a man aged 35 to 55 with Graves disease. The sample here was peripheral blood mononuclear cells (PBMCs), taken at new diagnosis, from a patient treated with antithyroid drugs.

In DNA form, the CDR3 reads TGTGCCAGCAGCGCAGACCAACTCTATGGCTACACCTTC. Encoded protein: CASSADQLYGYTF. The chain has TRBV7-8 and TRBJ1-2; D not resolved. The CDR3 is 13 residues long. Germline CDR1 reads SGHVS; CDR2 reads FQNEAQ. Trimming removed 5 bases at V and 4 bases at J, with 11 bases between.